Below, one T cell receptor (beta chain) is given with its context. The antigen remains undetermined. This sample is part of a study of T cell responses to AZD1222 COVID-19 vaccine. About the research overall: Pooled in the analysis were second doses at about 4 or about 12 weeks. General observations from the study: No day 14 peak samples; only post-peak repertoires were characterized.

The repertoire was sequenced with immunoSEQ multiplex PCR; TCRdb's copy has only in-frame clones and lacks some. The sample comprises some 120,000 clones, around 93% of which are singletons, and around 0.96% rests with the top ten. The CDR3 length is 18 residues. V was clipped by 4 bases and J by 0 bases; unmatched bases: 8. Germline CDR1 reads KGHDR; CDR2 reads SFDVKD. This sequence originates from an adult in good health. This chain connects TRBV24-1 to TRBJ1-4; 9 bases fit TRBD1. Here the sequenced sample was peripheral blood, taken on day 0 of AZD1222 vaccination. CDR3 DNA: TGTGCCACCAGTGACAAGAGGGACAGGGTACCAACTAATGAAAAACTGTTTTTT. It translates to CATSDKRDRVPTNEKLFF.